This TCR beta chain was recovered during a study of T cells in Graves' hyperthyroidism and ophthalmopathy. Study conclusions and caveats: Blood also contained most expanded thyroid clonotypes above 0.001.

This clonotype was counted a few times. Its specificity is not known. V gave up 2 bases and J gave up 0 bases; unmatched junction bases: 7. Germline loops: CDR1 SEHNR, CDR2 FQNEAQ (reference sequence). This CDR3 region has 17 residues. Amplification of TCR beta CDR3 regions was performed using RNA transcripts as template. HTBI primers were the set used in a first-round RT-PCR of the TCR CDR3. TCRdb ran MiXCR on the multiplex PCR reads and lists one entry per CDR3 protein. This table has around 350,000 distinct CDR3 sequences, roughly 17% appearing once. The patients, who ranged from 18 to 65 in age, presented with newly diagnosed hyperthyroidism lasting under 2 months. Diagnoses used clinical symptoms, serum thyroxine and TRAb, thyroid ultrasound and orbital computed tomography. PBMCs were sourced from roughly 9.7 ml fresh peripheral blood.

The origin of this receptor is a woman in her twenties or thirties with Graves' hyperthyroidism that later progressed to Graves' ophthalmopathy. The sequenced sample was blood. The chain uses TRBV7-9 and TRBJ1-2; 9 bases are a match to TRBD1. The CDR3 region is CASSLSGQGPTNYGYTF. The CDR3, as DNA: TGTGCCAGCAGCTTATCGGGACAGGGTCCGACTAACTATGGCTACACCTTC.